This T cell receptor (beta chain) was recorded in a study of cytomegalovirus exposure and HLA in healthy donors. The PCR made use of 60 Vbeta and 13 Jbeta primers. Sequenced by immunoSEQ multiplex PCR; TCRdb stores in-frame clones only, minus some. The sample consists of about 190,000 clones, 70% to 75% of them appearing once. The CDR3 extends over 14 amino acids. V was clipped by 5 bases and J by 7 bases; unmatched bases: 5. Germline CDR1 is MNHNS and CDR2 is SASEGT. This chain uses TRBV6-1 with TRBJ1-2, with 12 nucleotides matching TRBD1. The TCR originated in a man aged 30-40 years in good health and CMV-seropositive. Sequenced sample: PBMCs. CDR3 sequence (DNA): TGTGCCAGCAGTCCGGGACAGGGGGCAGGTGGCTACACCTTC. This translates into CASSPGQGAGGYTF.